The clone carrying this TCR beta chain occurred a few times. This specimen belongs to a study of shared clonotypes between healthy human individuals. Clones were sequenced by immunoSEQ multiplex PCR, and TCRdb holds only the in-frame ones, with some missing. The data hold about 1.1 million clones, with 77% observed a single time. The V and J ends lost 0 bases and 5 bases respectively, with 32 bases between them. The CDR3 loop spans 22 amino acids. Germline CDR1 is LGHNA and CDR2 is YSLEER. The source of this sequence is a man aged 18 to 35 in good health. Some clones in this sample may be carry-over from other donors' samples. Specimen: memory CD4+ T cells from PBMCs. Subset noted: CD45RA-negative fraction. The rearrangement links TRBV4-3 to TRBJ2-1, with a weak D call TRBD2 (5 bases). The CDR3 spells CASSQDVPSWAGEGLRHNEQFF. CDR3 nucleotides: TGCGCCAGCAGCCAAGATGTACCCTCTTGGGCCGGGGAAGGCCTACGGCACAATGAGCAGTTCTTC.